This record covers a single TCR beta chain. Its antigen is not yet known. No base quality information exists; no much larger clone differs at one position. The CDR3 sequence holds 16 residues, the cysteine and phenylalanine included. Only CDR3 DNA remains: 48 bases, in frame from the first base. CDR1 LNHDA and CDR2 SQIVND are derived from the germline V gene (reference sequence). V is pruned by 3 bases and J by 3 bases, leaving 3 bases of the junction without a gene match. The immunoSEQ Assay, a bias-controlled multiplex PCR, was used to amplify TCRbeta CDR3 regions from genomic DNA. Per the original workflow: Within the assay, amplification of reference gene primers was used to estimate how many nucleated cells each sample contained. Sequence reads were collapsed and filtered to measure the absolute abundance of every unique TCRbeta CDR3 rearrangement. For each sample, productive Simpson clonality was calculated as the square root of Simpson's diversity index over productive rearrangements. TCRdb retrieved this table from immuneACCESS and kept in-frame rearrangements only. Not all clones are present; in checked studies, unresolved V genes account for under half, and no reason is known for the remainder. That table gives V, J and clone size, and the DNA gave D and trimming. The sample table holds 450,000 or so clones, of which about 91% were seen once. Roughly 1.6% of the sample is in the top ten clones.

At one collaborating source in Seattle, patients were enrolled during active infection and were followed longitudinally through the course of disease. The collaborating institutions used their own protocols to collect whole blood in K2EDTA tubes. For TCRbeta analysis, collaborators shipped samples as frozen whole blood, isolated PBMCs, or DNA extracted from either of those sample types. The data were obtained in a study of blood T cell repertoires in COVID-19 (TCRdb year 2020). Broadly, across the study: The collaborator samples originated in the United States, Italy and Spain and spanned the acute and convalescent phases of COVID-19. The material from the prospective study consisted of cDNA or gDNA derived from T cells, B-cell-depleted T cells, or PBMCs. Subjects who had been exposed to COVID-19, were actively infected with it, or had recovered from it provided the deeply sampled blood TCRbeta repertoires that made up the dataset. The repertoires were released in a freely available public database intended as a resource for research on the immune response to SARS-CoV-2. The samples were drawn from the first 160 participants of the ongoing ImmuneRACE study and from over a thousand subjects provided by 6 global collaborators. A de-identified subject ID, COVID-19 status, age in years and sex were almost always included in the sample metadata. Where available, HLA class I and class II types were obtained from metadata supplied by the sample provider rather than from assay-based typing.

Summary of the overall study and its limitations: The quantity of clinical and demographic metadata differed by source and by participant and was supplied without curation.

The sequence is built from TRBV19 and TRBJ2-3, and TRBD2 aligns with 13 junction nucleotides. Material: peripheral blood. The clonotype comes from a woman aged 40 to 50 with COVID-19, enrolled during active disease. The CDR3: CASSIPTSGRTDTQYF. The nucleotide sequence reads TGTGCCAGTAGTATCCCGACTAGCGGGAGGACAGATACGCAGTATTTT. With all but the CDR3 taken from the reference TRBV19 and TRBJ2-3 genes, the full variable domain is: DGGITQSPKYLFRKEGQNVTLSCEQNLNHDAMYWYRQDPGQGLRLIYYSQIVNDFQKGDIAEGYSVSREKKESFPLTVTSAQKNPTAFYLCASSIPTSGRTDTQYFGPGTRLTVL.